Below, 17 T cell receptor beta chains from the same sample are listed, as sequenced in a study of cytomegalovirus exposure and HLA in healthy donors. In the PCR, 60 Vbeta and 13 Jbeta primers were used. Profiled with immunoSEQ multiplex PCR; TCRdb holds only in-frame clones, not every one. Found here are over 200,000 clones, over 60% of them singletons; the top ten hold over 1.5%. Sequenced sample: PBMCs. All receptors come from a male donor in good health and CMV-seronegative.

Worth noting for this clone: The same CDR3 arises from other DNA sequences in this sample as well. The chain carries TRBV7-9 and TRBJ2-1, with 11 bases aligning to TRBD1. The germline CDR1 and CDR2 sequences are SEHNR and FQNEAQ (reference sequence). After removal of 9 bases from V and 5 bases from J, the junction contained 6 bases not matched to a gene. The CDR3 length is 14 residues. CDR3 amino acids: CASRDRGFDNEQFF. The CDR3 DNA follows: TGTGCCAGTCGGGACAGGGGGTTTGACAATGAGCAGTTCTTC.

This clone was counted once. The V gene is TRBV29-1, the J gene TRBJ2-2, with D perhaps matching TRBD1 (5 bases). Trimming took 7 bases from V and 3 from J, leaving 12 bases between them. Germline V CDR1 and CDR2: SQVTM, ANQGSEA. The CDR3 covers 13 residues. DNA for the CDR3: TGCAGCGCATTAGACAGAGACACCGGGGAGCTGTTTTTT. Translation gives CSALDRDTGELFF.

The rearrangement uses TRBV11-3 and TRBJ2-3; D is uncertain. V was shortened by 3 bases and J by 3 bases, with 4 bases between the two germline ends. Germline CDR1 reads SGHNT; CDR2 reads YENEEA. The CDR3 sequence is 12 residues long. In DNA, the CDR3 is TGTGCCAGCAGCTTTCAAACAGATACGCAGTATTTT. This sequence encodes CASSFQTDTQYF. Full variable domain (missing parts from reference TRBV11-3 and TRBJ2-3): EAGVVQSPRYKIIEKKQPVAFWCNPISGHNTLYWYLQNLGQGPELLIRYENEEAVDDSQLPKDRFSAERLKGVDSTLKIQPAELGDSAVYLCASSFQTDTQYFGPGTRLTVL.

The chain recombines TRBV9 with TRBJ2-7, with 10 bases that match TRBD2. V trimming: 2 bases; J trimming: 5 bases; junction bases outside the gene matches: 1. CDR3 length equals 13 residues. Germline V gene sequence: CDR1 SGDLS, CDR2 YYNGEE. The DNA of the CDR3 is TGTGCCAGCAGCGTTGGACTAGCGGACGAGCAGTACTTC. Its translation: CASSVGLADEQYF.

This chain uses TRBV7-2 with TRBJ2-5; unclear D gene. The length of the CDR3 is 11 residues. V lost 6 bases and J 3 bases, leaving 5 bases between the germline ends. The germline CDR1 and CDR2 sequences are SGHTA and FQGNSA. CDR3 amino acids: CASRYKETQYF. The DNA for the CDR3 is TGTGCCAGCAGGTATAAAGAGACCCAGTACTTC.

Comment on this clone: This sample includes further DNA sequences coding for the same CDR3. V gene TRBV10-3 combines with J gene TRBJ1-4; 9 bases line up with TRBD1. Germline trimming cut 0 bases from V and 12 bases from J; bases unmatched to any gene: 5. The germline gives CDR1 ENHRY, CDR2 SYGVKD. This CDR3 spans 14 amino acids. Here the CDR3 reads CAISESGQGSELFF. In nucleotides, the CDR3 is TGTGCCATCAGTGAGTCGGGACAGGGAAGTGAACTGTTTTTT.

This clone is a singleton in its sample. The chain employs TRBV11-2 and TRBJ2-1, with 7 bases matching TRBD2. Trimming took 2 bases from V and 2 from J; bases not matched to a gene: 3. Germline V CDR1 and CDR2: SGHAT, FQNNGV. The CDR3 loop spans 15 amino acids. The CDR3 here is CASSLPGGAYNEQFF. The CDR3 DNA sequence: TGTGCCAGCAGCTTACCGGGGGGAGCCTACAATGAGCAGTTCTTC. The full variable domain, completed using reference TRBV11-2 and TRBJ2-1, is EAGVAQSPRYKIIEKRQSVAFWCNPISGHATLYWYQQILGQGPKLLIQFQNNGVVDDSQLPKDRFSAERLKGVDSTLKIQPAKLEDSAVYLCASSLPGGAYNEQFFGPGTRLTVL.

This clone has more than one count but fewer than ten. The sample holds other DNA sequences that translate to the same CDR3. The chain is built from TRBV6-1 and TRBJ1-1; 7 positions match TRBD1. Per the germline V gene, CDR1 is MNHNS and CDR2 is SASEGT. Unmatched junction bases numbered 5, after V lost 6 bases and J lost 1 base. The CDR3 contains 14 residues. CDR3 sequence reads: CASRRQGWNTEAFF. The CDR3 DNA follows: TGTGCCAGCAGGAGACAGGGCTGGAACACTGAAGCTTTCTTT.

The chain is built from TRBV2 and TRBJ1-5, with D possibly matching TRBD1 (5 bases). Trimming cost V 7 bases and J 3 bases, with 19 bases left between them. Germline CDR1 SNHLY, CDR2 FYNNEI. This CDR3 has 16 amino acids. This CDR3 reads CASTKSGQGNNQPQHF. The CDR3 nucleotides are TGTGCCAGCACCAAATCCGGACAAGGGAACAATCAGCCCCAGCATTTT. The whole variable domain, remainder taken from reference TRBV2 and TRBJ1-5, is EPEVTQTPSHQVTQMGQEVILRCVPISNHLYFYWYRQILGQKVEFLVSFYNNEISEKSEIFDDQFSVERPDGSNFTLKIRSTKLEDSAMYFCASTKSGQGNNQPQHFGDGTRLSIL.

V usage is TRBV28 and J usage is TRBJ1-2, with TRBD1 as a possible D gene (5 bases). CDR1 is MDHEN, CDR2 SYDVKM, per germline. V lost 4 bases to trimming and J lost 3 bases, with 12 bases between them. CDR3 length equals 14 residues. The CDR3 here is CASSSGVPYYGYTF. For the CDR3, the DNA is TGTGCCAGCAGTTCGGGGGTCCCATACTATGGCTACACCTTC.

The chain is built from TRBV18 and TRBJ2-7; no definite D call. There are 11 residues in the CDR3. Trimming stripped 6 bases from V and 4 bases from J, with 7 bases between. In germline, CDR1 is KGHSH, CDR2 LQKENI. For the CDR3, the DNA is TGTGCCAGCTCGTCACAGTACGAGCAGTACTTC. Protein sequence: CASSSQYEQYF.

This rearrangement joins TRBV10-3 to TRBJ2-6, with D tentatively TRBD2 (6 bases). Germline CDR1 ENHRY, CDR2 SYGVKD. The CDR3 is 15 amino acids. The V gene lost 3 bases and the J gene lost 4 bases, with 10 bases spanning the gap. The CDR3 DNA is TGTGCCATCAGTGATGGGGGGACCGGGGCCAACGTCCTGACTTTC. This translates into CAISDGGTGANVLTF.

This chain joins TRBV5-1 and TRBJ2-5; 7 bases are a match to TRBD1. CDR1 SGHRS and CDR2 YFSETQ come from the germline V gene. The CDR3 runs to 14 residues. V was clipped by 5 bases and J by 3 bases; unmatched bases: 7. This chain's CDR3 is CASSLQGVEETQYF. For the CDR3, the DNA is TGCGCCAGCAGTCTTCAGGGGGTGGAAGAGACCCAGTACTTC.

The chain couples TRBV30 to TRBJ1-2, with no clear D. This CDR3 has 13 residues. Per germline, CDR1 GTSNPN and CDR2 SVGIG (reference sequence). The V end was cut by 0 bases, the J end by 6 bases, with 11 bases between. The CDR3 region has the DNA TGTGCCTGGAGTGTAGGTAGGGAGCATGGCTACACCTTC. It codes for CAWSVGREHGYTF.

In the case of this clone: The sample carries other DNA sequences with the same CDR3. The CDR3 bases are TGTGCCAGCAGTTCGGGACAGCCCCAGCATTTT. Encoded protein: CASSSGQPQHF. The chain joins TRBV28 to TRBJ1-5, with D hard to call. The germline CDR1 and CDR2 sequences are MDHEN and SYDVKM. V was pared by 4 bases and J by 7 bases, with 5 bases between. CDR3 length equals 11 residues.

The chain links TRBV27 to TRBJ1-1, with TRBD1 matching 9 bases. The CDR3 is made up of 17 amino acids. Germline loops: CDR1 MNHEY, CDR2 SMNVEV (reference sequence). Trimming removed 2 bases from V and 3 bases from J; junction bases left unmatched: 10. CDR3: CASSLMWPGQGDTEAFF. The CDR3 DNA sequence: TGTGCCAGCAGTTTAATGTGGCCGGGACAGGGAGACACTGAAGCTTTCTTT.

J is TRBJ1-6 and V is TRBV7-2; TRBD1 matches at 8 bases. This CDR3 region has 15 residues. The J segment lost 8 bases and the V segment lost 5 bases, leaving 8 bases of the junction unmatched. Germline lookup yields CDR1 SGHTA and CDR2 FQGNSA. In DNA form, the CDR3 reads TGTGCCAGCAGCCCCCGGACAGGGAATCATTCACCCCTCCACTTT. Translating gives CASSPRTGNHSPLHF. The full variable domain, with the rest looked up from reference TRBV7-2 and TRBJ1-6, is GAGVSQSPSNKVTEKGKDVELRCDPISGHTALYWYRQSLGQGLEFLIYFQGNSAPDKSGLPSDRFSAERTGGSVSTLTIQRTQQEDSAVYLCASSPRTGNHSPLHFGNGTRLTVT.